This TCR beta chain was profiled in a study of tumor and adjacent non-tumor tissue in lung cancer. At the level of the study: There were around 11 adenocarcinoma, 2 squamous cell carcinoma and 1 small cell lung cancer cases.

This clonotype appeared many times. Its antigen is as yet unknown. The template was RNA from unsorted bulk tissue. Distant lung tissue was collected more than 3 cm away from the tumor edge. TCRbeta libraries were built with three rounds of nested PCR, modified from ARM-PCR. TCRdb analysed the multiplex PCR reads with MiXCR anew, one entry per CDR3 protein. The table records around 99,000 distinct CDR3 sequences, roughly three fifths of them present only once. Study-wide results and caveats: Patients with more diverse tumor TCRs had worse survival.

In germline, CDR1 is MNHNY, CDR2 SVGAGI (reference sequence). The CDR3 runs 15 residues. Trimming stripped 0 bases from V and 4 bases from J, with 13 bases between. The gene calls are TRBV6-6 and TRBJ2-7; D might be TRBD2 (6 bases). The specimen was distant non-tumor lung tissue. This clonotype was obtained from a man between 60 and 75 years old with non-small cell lung cancer. The CDR3 coding sequence is TGTGCCAGCAGTTACTCTCCTTCCAGCGGGTACGAGCAGTACTTC. As protein: CASSYSPSSGYEQYF.